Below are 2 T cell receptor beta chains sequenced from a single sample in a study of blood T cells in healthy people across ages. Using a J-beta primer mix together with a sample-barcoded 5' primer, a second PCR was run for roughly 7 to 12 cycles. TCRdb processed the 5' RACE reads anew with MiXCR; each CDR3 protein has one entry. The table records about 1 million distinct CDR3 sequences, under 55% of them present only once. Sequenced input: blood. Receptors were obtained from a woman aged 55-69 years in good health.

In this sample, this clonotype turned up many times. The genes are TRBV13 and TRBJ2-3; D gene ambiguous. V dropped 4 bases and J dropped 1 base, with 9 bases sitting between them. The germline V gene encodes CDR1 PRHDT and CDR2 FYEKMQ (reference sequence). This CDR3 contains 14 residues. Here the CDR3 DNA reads TGTGCCAGCAGCTCGGCCGGGCGCACAGATACGCAGTATTTT. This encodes CASSSAGRTDTQYF. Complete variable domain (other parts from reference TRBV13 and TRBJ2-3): AAGVIQSPRHLIKEKRETATLKCYPIPRHDTVYWYQQGPGQDPQFLISFYEKMQSDKGSIPDRFSAQQFSDYHSELNMSSLELGDSALYFCASSSAGRTDTQYFGPGTRLTVL.

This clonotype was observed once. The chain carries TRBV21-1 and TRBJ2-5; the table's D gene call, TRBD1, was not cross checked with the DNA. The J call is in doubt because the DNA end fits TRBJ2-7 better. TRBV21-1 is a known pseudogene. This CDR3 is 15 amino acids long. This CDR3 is CASSKPRGAKYEQYF. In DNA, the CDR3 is TGTGCCAGCAGCAAGCCCCGTGGCGCCAAATACGAGCAGTACTTC.